These 21 T cell receptor beta chains share one sample of origin, sequenced in a study of OX40 agonist ivuxolimab in advanced cancers. Receptors were amplified or captured by the immunoSEQ multiplex PCR assay. The table comes from immuneACCESS by way of TCRdb, which keeps in-frame sequences with V and J called. Part of the clones is missing from these tables; in studies checked, under half for an unresolved V gene and the rest for unknown reasons. The sample table shows 30,000 to 35,000 clones, and roughly 84% are seen once. Together, the top ten hold 14% to 15% of the sample. This specimen consisted of CD4+ or CD8+ T cells sorted from blood, obtained in a trial of the OX40 agonist ivuxolimab. These receptors all stem from an adult with an advanced solid tumor such as melanoma, head and neck, liver or kidney cancer.

The CDR3 nucleotides are TGTGCCACCAGCAGAGACCAAGGCTCTCCATGGTCACCCCTCCACTTT. Protein: CATSRDQGSPWSPLHF. The V and J genes are TRBV15 and TRBJ1-6; D ambiguous. The CDR3 covers 16 residues. Trimming left V 0 bases short and J 10 bases short, with 16 bases between. Germline CDR1 LNHNV, CDR2 YYDKDF (reference sequence). Supplemented by reference TRBV15 and TRBJ1-6, the full variable domain reads DAMVIQNPRYQVTQFGKPVTLSCSQTLNHNVMYWYQQKSSQAPKLLFHYYDKDFNNEADTPDNFQSRRPNTSFCFLDIRSPGLGDTAMYLCATSRDQGSPWSPLHFGNGTRLTVT.

By frequency in the sample, this clone is medium-sized. CDR3 sequence reads: CASTLSGGGRTDTQYF. Here the CDR3 DNA reads TGTGCCAGCACCCTGAGCGGGGGCGGAAGAACAGATACGCAGTATTTT. The V gene is TRBV28, the J gene TRBJ2-3; TRBD2 matches at 8 bases. V dropped 7 bases and J dropped 3; count of bases not matched to a gene: 12. Per the germline V gene, CDR1 is MDHEN and CDR2 is SYDVKM. The CDR3 sequence is 16 residues long.

This chain links TRBV9 with TRBJ2-1; 12 positions match TRBD1. V gave up 0 bases and J gave up 0 bases; unmatched junction bases: 13. From germline, CDR1 is SGDLS and CDR2 YYNGEE. CDR3 length equals 21 residues. The CDR3 here is CASSVGVGTGGFQSSYNEQFF. The CDR3 DNA reads as TGTGCCAGCAGCGTAGGTGTAGGGACAGGGGGCTTTCAGAGCTCCTACAATGAGCAGTTCTTC.

The chain has TRBV5-1 and TRBJ1-2; TRBD1 matches 8 bases. This CDR3 contains 13 residues. Germline V gene lookup returns CDR1 SGHRS and CDR2 YFSETQ. V lost 4 bases, J lost 8 bases, and 7 bases stayed unmatched. The CDR3 reads CASSPDRGWGYTF. The CDR3 DNA is TGCGCCAGCAGCCCAGACAGGGGTTGGGGCTACACCTTC.

The V gene is TRBV7-8, the J gene TRBJ2-7; D is uncertain. V was pared by 1 base and J by 3 bases, with 7 bases between. CDR1 is SGHVS, CDR2 FQNEAQ, per germline. This CDR3 has 13 residues. CDR3: CASSLDTLYEQYF. The CDR3, as DNA: TGTGCCAGCAGCTTAGATACCCTCTACGAGCAGTACTTC.

This clone was seen a few times. This chain joins TRBV30 and TRBJ1-6; no clear D. There are 11 residues in the CDR3. Germline V gene data show CDR1 as GTSNPN and CDR2 as SVGIG (reference sequence). V was pared by 1 base and J by 10 bases, with 5 bases between. For the CDR3, the DNA is TGTGCCTGGAGTGGGGGATCACCCCTCCACTTT. Its translation is CAWSGGSPLHF.

In its sample, this clone was seen a few times. CDR3 nucleotides: TGTGCCAGCAGCTCCGAAATAAGTAGGAATGAGCAGTTCTTC. It specifies CASSSEISRNEQFF. The rearrangement joins TRBV7-2 to TRBJ2-1, with no clear D. The CDR3 length is 14 residues. CDR1 and CDR2 from the germline V gene are SGHTA and FQGNSA. Trimming removed 4 bases at V and 7 bases at J, with 14 bases between. Drawing the rest from reference TRBV7-2 and TRBJ2-1, the complete variable domain is GAGVSQSPSNKVTEKGKDVELRCDPISGHTALYWYRQSLGQGLEFLIYFQGNSAPDKSGLPSDRFSAERTGGSVSTLTIQRTQQEDSAVYLCASSSEISRNEQFFGPGTRLTVL.

This chain connects TRBV9 to TRBJ1-1, with unresolved D. Germline lookup yields CDR1 SGDLS and CDR2 YYNGEE. V lost 2 bases and J lost 0, with 5 bases in between. The CDR3 contains 13 residues. The CDR3 DNA is TGTGCCAGCAGCGTCACACTGAACACTGAAGCTTTCTTT. This sequence encodes CASSVTLNTEAFF.

This rearrangement joins TRBV19 to TRBJ2-5; the match to TRBD2 covers 11 bases. V was clipped by 7 bases and J by 3 bases; unmatched bases: 7. The CDR3 is 15 amino acids. The germline V gene has CDR1 LNHDA and CDR2 SQIVND (reference sequence). CDR3 sequence reads: CASMGLAGGEETQYF. The CDR3 bases are TGTGCCAGTATGGGGCTAGCGGGGGGCGAAGAGACCCAGTACTTC.

CDR3 sequence: CSAIRNEQFF. DNA of the CDR3: TGCAGTGCTATCCGCAATGAGCAGTTCTTC. The J gene is TRBJ2-1, the V gene TRBV20-1; no clear D. Germline CDR1 is DFQATT and CDR2 is SNEGSKA (reference sequence). The CDR3 runs 10 residues. The germline V and J ends were trimmed by 4 bases and 6 bases, with 4 bases remaining between them.

This sequence joins TRBV7-3 and TRBJ2-1; 8 nucleotides line up with TRBD2. The V gene's germline CDR1 is SGHTA and CDR2 FQGTGA. With V trimmed by 5 bases and J by 3 bases, 3 bases remained unmatched. The CDR3 length is 14 residues. CDR3 protein: CASSATSGYNEQFF. CDR3 in DNA: TGTGCCAGCAGCGCTACTAGCGGCTACAATGAGCAGTTCTTC.

This rearrangement joins TRBV5-6 to TRBJ2-7; 8 nucleotides align to TRBD2. V trimming: 2 bases; J trimming: 5 bases; junction bases outside the gene matches: 15. The CDR3 contains 17 residues. CDR1 and CDR2 (germline): SGHDT, YYEEEE. The CDR3 sequence is CASSFRGAQRGPHEQYF. In DNA, the CDR3 is TGTGCCAGCAGCTTCCGTGGGGCGCAGCGGGGGCCCCACGAGCAGTACTTC.

V is TRBV27 and J is TRBJ2-5; a weak D match, TRBD2 (5 bases). Germline CDR1 and CDR2: MNHEY and SMNVEV (reference sequence). The CDR3 consists of 13 residues. With 2 bases removed from V and 4 bases from J, the gap between germline ends came to 8 bases. This CDR3 is CASSLEGAETQYF. The CDR3 nucleotides read TGTGCCAGCAGTTTAGAGGGTGCAGAGACCCAGTACTTC.

J is TRBJ2-5 and V is TRBV7-3; possibly TRBD1 for D (5 bases). The germline CDR1 and CDR2 sequences are SGHTA and FQGTGA. Trimming left V 4 bases short and J 4 bases short, with 16 bases between. The CDR3 runs to 15 residues. In nucleotides, the CDR3 is TGTGCCAGCAGCTCCCGACAGACCCAGGGAGAGACCCAGTACTTC. Its protein is CASSSRQTQGETQYF. Combining the CDR3 with reference TRBV7-3 and TRBJ2-5 gives the whole variable domain GAGVSQTPSNKVTEKGKYVELRCDPISGHTALYWYRQSLGQGPEFLIYFQGTGAADDSGLPNDRFFAVRPEGSVSTLKIQRTERGDSAVYLCASSSRQTQGETQYFGPGTRLLVL.

Only one count was recorded for this clone. V usage is TRBV9 and J usage is TRBJ2-2; D is perhaps TRBD2 (5 bases). The CDR3 consists of 13 residues. The germline V and J ends were trimmed by 4 bases and 9 bases, with 13 bases remaining between them. CDR1 SGDLS and CDR2 YYNGEE come from the germline V gene. CDR3 coding DNA: TGTGCCAGCAGCAATCCACAGCGGCGGGAGCTGTTTTTT. Protein sequence: CASSNPQRRELFF.

V is TRBV2 and J is TRBJ2-7; 8 nucleotides agree with TRBD1. The ends lost 5 bases at V and 5 bases at J; junction bases unmatched: 5. The CDR3 runs 13 residues. CDR1 and CDR2 from the germline V gene are SNHLY and FYNNEI. Here the CDR3 DNA reads TGTGCCAGCAGTAACCAGGGGGCGGACGAGCAGTACTTC. This codes for CASSNQGADEQYF.

This clone was seen only a few times. The chain links TRBV6-5 to TRBJ1-2, with D unresolved. Germline V gene sequence: CDR1 MNHEY, CDR2 SVGAGI. Trimming pared 7 bases from V and 11 bases from J, leaving 23 bases between. This CDR3 has 14 amino acids. The DNA of the CDR3 is TGTGCCAGCACCACCGAGGGCAGGAAAAGGAAGTACACCTTC. It specifies CASTTEGRKRKYTF.

The V gene is TRBV5-6, the J gene TRBJ2-2; the D gene is possibly TRBD2 (5 bases). V dropped 2 bases and J dropped 2 bases, with 10 bases sitting between them. Germline V gene sequence: CDR1 SGHDT, CDR2 YYEEEE. The CDR3 extends over 15 amino acids. CDR3 DNA sequence: TGTGCCAGCAGCTTCAAATCGGGAAACACCGGGGAGCTGTTTTTT. Translation gives CASSFKSGNTGELFF.

This clone was observed a handful of times. V usage is TRBV5-4 and J usage is TRBJ2-2; no clear D. The CDR3 covers 13 residues. V was trimmed by 4 bases and J by 7 bases, leaving 11 bases between them. CDR1 and CDR2 (germline): SGHNT, YYREEE (reference sequence). The CDR3 protein is CASSDNGDGELFF. The CDR3 DNA sequence: TGTGCCAGCAGCGACAATGGGGACGGGGAGCTGTTTTTT. The full variable domain, with the rest looked up from reference TRBV5-4 and TRBJ2-2, is ETGVTQSPTHLIKTRGQQVTLRCSSQSGHNTVSWYQQALGQGPQFIFQYYREEENGRGNFPPRFSGLQFPNYSSELNVNALELDDSALYLCASSDNGDGELFFGEGSRLTVL.

The V and J genes are TRBV5-4 and TRBJ2-7; D is unclear. V lost 3 bases and J lost 7, with 17 bases in between. The germline gives CDR1 SGHNT, CDR2 YYREEE (reference sequence). The CDR3 is made up of 14 amino acids. This CDR3 reads CASSSLRAPREQYF. In nucleotides, the CDR3 is TGTGCCAGCAGCTCACTTAGGGCCCCTAGGGAGCAGTACTTC.

The rearrangement joins TRBV19 to TRBJ2-3; 9 bases match TRBD2. The CDR3 extends over 17 amino acids. The J segment lost 4 bases and the V segment lost 1 base, leaving 9 bases of the junction unmatched. In germline, CDR1 is LNHDA, CDR2 SQIVND (reference sequence). CDR3: CASSIVGREGRPDTQYF. CDR3 nucleotides: TGTGCCAGTAGTATAGTCGGGCGGGAGGGCCGACCAGATACGCAGTATTTT.